These 27 T cell receptor beta chains were sequenced from one sample in a study of post-analysis software for immune sequencing data. Findings of the study overall: Higher frequency in patients than in controls was seen for roughly five TRBV segments, with TRBV5-6, TRBV5-1 and TRBV20-1 among them.

The TCR beta cDNA libraries contained unique molecular identifiers. TCRdb processed the PCR reads anew with MiXCR; each CDR3 protein has one entry. This sample has fewer than 900,000 distinct CDR3 sequences; 46% occur once, and the top ten carry roughly 5%. The antigens these receptors bind are not known. The sequencing input was blood. The receptors were gathered from a girl between 5 and 17 years old with multiple sclerosis.

The rearrangement uses TRBV6-5 and TRBJ1-1, with 7 bases fitting TRBD1. CDR3 length: 16 amino acids. Germline V gene lookup returns CDR1 MNHEY and CDR2 SVGAGI. V trimming: 6 bases; J trimming: 3 bases; junction bases outside the gene matches: 13. The CDR3: CASSLGQLSRHTEAFF. The CDR3 nucleotides are TGTGCCAGCAGCCTGGGACAGCTAAGCCGGCACACTGAAGCTTTCTTT.

A word on this clonotype: An end of the junction does not agree with germline; a read error may underlie this. V usage is TRBV7-9 and J usage is TRBJ1-1, with D possibly being TRBD1 (6 bases). Per germline, CDR1 SEHNR and CDR2 FQNEAQ (reference sequence). The CDR3 runs to 12 residues. DNA of the CDR3: TGTGCCAGCAGGCCCACAGGGCCAGGAGCTTCCTTT. Amino acid sequence: CASRPTGPGASF.

The genes are TRBV29-1 and TRBJ1-1; 9 bases match TRBD1. V shed 3 bases, J shed 6 bases, and the junction held 5 bases outside the gene matches. CDR1 is SQVTM, CDR2 ANQGSEA, per germline. This CDR3 has 13 residues. CDR3 sequence (DNA): TGCAGCGTTGATAAGGGACAGGGCCCTGAAGCTTTCTTT. This sequence encodes CSVDKGQGPEAFF. The variable domain in full, completed from reference TRBV29-1 and TRBJ1-1, reads SAVISQKPSRDICQRGTSLTIQCQVDSQVTMMFWYRQQPGQSLTLIATANQGSEATYESGFVIDKFPISRPNLTFSTLTVSNMSPEDSSIYLCSVDKGQGPEAFFGQGTRLTVV.

This clonotype was seen just once. J is TRBJ2-3 and V is TRBV28; 7 bases align to TRBD2. The germline CDR1 and CDR2 sequences are MDHEN and SYDVKM. Trimming removed 3 bases from V and 2 bases from J; junction bases left unmatched: 8. The CDR3 length is 16 residues. In DNA, the CDR3 is TGTGCCAGCAGTTTCGGGCTAGCGGACTTCACAGATACGCAGTATTTT. Residues: CASSFGLADFTDTQYF.

The V gene is TRBV18, the J gene TRBJ1-2; 7 bases fit TRBD1. The CDR3 covers 17 residues. The J segment lost 0 bases and the V segment lost 0 bases, leaving 7 bases of the junction unmatched. Germline loops: CDR1 KGHSH, CDR2 LQKENI. The CDR3 loop reads CASSPPTGTKTNYGYTF. The DNA of the CDR3 is TGTGCCAGCTCACCACCGACAGGGACCAAAACTAACTATGGCTACACCTTC.

The rearrangement links TRBV27 to TRBJ2-1, with D perhaps assigned TRBD1 or TRBD2 (5 bases each). Germline V gene sequence: CDR1 MNHEY, CDR2 SMNVEV (reference sequence). Trimming stripped 7 bases from V and 9 bases from J, with 19 bases between. This CDR3 contains 14 residues. For the CDR3, the DNA is TGTGCCAGCATACGGCCCTGGCAGAGGGGTGAGCAGTTCTTC. Protein product: CASIRPWQRGEQFF.

The J gene is TRBJ2-5, the V gene TRBV7-2; D ambiguous. The J call may be faulty, since TRBJ2-7 better matches the DNA end. CDR1 and CDR2 from the germline V gene are SGHTA and FQGNSA. CDR3 length: 13 amino acids. The CDR3 DNA reads TGTGCCAGCAGCTTAGTTCAGTGGGGCGAGCAGTACTTC. It encodes CASSLVQWGEQYF.

The chain recombines TRBV20-1 with TRBJ2-5; 8 nucleotides line up with TRBD2. This CDR3 region has 15 residues. V shed 3 bases, J shed 5 bases, and the junction held 11 bases outside the gene matches. CDR1 DFQATT and CDR2 SNEGSKA come from the germline V gene (reference sequence). The CDR3 DNA follows: TGCAGTGCTAGGGGAATAGGACTAGCACTCGAGACCCAGTACTTC. Its translation: CSARGIGLALETQYF.

J is TRBJ2-5 and V is TRBV10-3; 7 nucleotides line up with TRBD1. V shed 0 bases, J shed 5 bases, and the junction held 6 bases outside the gene matches. Germline V gives CDR1 ENHRY, CDR2 SYGVKD. The CDR3 covers 15 residues. For the CDR3, the DNA is TGTGCCATCAGTGAGTCCGGGACAGCCGATGAGACCCAGTACTTC. Its protein product is CAISESGTADETQYF.

The chain employs TRBV20-1 and TRBJ2-5; the D gene is possibly TRBD2 (6 bases). The CDR3 spans 17 residues. Trimming removed 1 base at V and 4 bases at J, with 22 bases between. CDR1 DFQATT and CDR2 SNEGSKA come from the germline V gene (reference sequence). CDR3 amino acids: CSARGDSGEAWRETQYF. The DNA for the CDR3 is TGCAGTGCTAGAGGTGACTCGGGAGAGGCTTGGCGAGAGACCCAGTACTTC.

This clonotype was seen only a few times. This chain connects TRBV12-3 or TRBV12-4 to TRBJ1-2; D call uncertain. This CDR3 has 15 residues. V lost 1 base and J lost 6, with 15 bases in between. The CDR3 protein is CASSLVEGAAHGYTF. The CDR3 nucleotides are TGTGCCAGCAGTTTAGTTGAAGGCGCGGCCCATGGCTACACCTTC.

This chain uses TRBV4-1 with TRBJ2-1; 12 nucleotides agree with TRBD2. The CDR3 has 18 amino acids. Trimming at V came to 3 bases and at J to 9 bases, leaving 15 bases not matched to a gene. Germline V lookup: CDR1 MGHRA, CDR2 YSYEKL. The CDR3 DNA follows: TGCGCCAGCAGCCACGCCGGACTAGCGGGAACATACCTTGGTGAGCAGTTCTTC. This codes for CASSHAGLAGTYLGEQFF.

In its sample, this clonotype was seen once. V gene TRBV29-1 combines with J gene TRBJ1-1; D not resolved. V dropped 8 bases and J dropped 3 bases, with 19 bases sitting between them. Germline V gene data show CDR1 as SQVTM and CDR2 as ANQGSEA. The CDR3 is made up of 14 amino acids. The CDR3: CSILRLTRDTEAFF. Written as DNA, the CDR3 is TGCAGCATACTACGACTGACTAGGGACACTGAAGCTTTCTTT.

This clonotype has a handful of counts. The chain uses TRBV6-1 and TRBJ1-1, with 8 bases matching TRBD1. Germline-derived CDR1 and CDR2 are MNHNS and SASEGT. CDR3 size: 13 residues. The V and J ends lost 8 bases and 3 bases, in that order; junction bases with no gene match: 5. The CDR3 region has the DNA TGTGCCAGCCGGACAGGGAGGCACACTGAAGCTTTCTTT. It specifies CASRTGRHTEAFF.

This rearrangement joins TRBV27 to TRBJ1-5; D gene ambiguous. The CDR3 length is 14 residues. The V end was cut by 2 bases, the J end by 2 bases, with 7 bases between. Germline loops: CDR1 MNHEY, CDR2 SMNVEV (reference sequence). CDR3 bases: TGTGCCAGCAGTTTAATCGACGGCAATCAGCCCCAGCATTTT. Translation: CASSLIDGNQPQHF.

In this sample, this clonotype turned up once. J is TRBJ2-7 and V is TRBV20-1; D is perhaps TRBD2 (5 bases). This CDR3 contains 16 residues. Germline V lookup: CDR1 DFQATT, CDR2 SNEGSKA (reference sequence). V lost 0 bases and J lost 3, with 18 bases in between. CDR3 DNA sequence: TGCAGTGCTAGAGAAAAGGCACCGACTACCCTCTACGAGCAGTACTTC. This encodes CSAREKAPTTLYEQYF.

The gene calls are TRBV9 and TRBJ1-1, with D tentatively TRBD1 (6 bases). There are 13 residues in the CDR3. Germline lookup yields CDR1 SGDLS and CDR2 YYNGEE. V shed 3 bases and J shed 6 bases, with 12 bases lying between them. CDR3 sequence (DNA): TGTGCCAGCAGCGAGGGGGACACCCCTGAAGCTTTCTTT. Its protein product is CASSEGDTPEAFF.

This clonotype was observed at least ten times. The V and J genes are TRBV11-2 and TRBJ2-1; 7 bases line up with TRBD2. Losses at the gene ends were 6 bases for V and 8 bases for J; bases not matched to a gene: 19. This CDR3 is 17 amino acids long. Per germline, CDR1 SGHAT and CDR2 FQNNGV. The CDR3 spells CASSWGGLAVRRDEQFF. In DNA, the CDR3 is TGTGCCAGCAGTTGGGGGGGTCTAGCGGTGCGCCGGGATGAGCAGTTCTTC.

The chain carries TRBV29-1 and TRBJ2-6; D could derive from TRBD1 or TRBD2 (6 bases each). The length of the CDR3 is 14 residues. The V end lost 7 bases, the J end lost 0 bases, and 10 bases lay between the germline ends. Germline V gene data show CDR1 as SQVTM and CDR2 as ANQGSEA. DNA of the CDR3: TGCAGCGCTTCGGGGGCCTCTGGGGCCAACGTCCTGACTTTC. This encodes CSASGASGANVLTF.

The DNA for the CDR3 is TGTGCCAGCAGTTTGTCTAGCGGGACTAGCACAGATACGCAGTATTTT. Translated, it gives CASSLSSGTSTDTQYF. The chain joins TRBV28 to TRBJ2-3; 9 bases are a match to TRBD2. V shed 3 bases and J 0 bases; nucleotides not matched to a gene: 4. Looked up from germline, CDR1 is MDHEN and CDR2 is SYDVKM. This CDR3 is 16 amino acids long. The full variable domain, with the rest looked up from reference TRBV28 and TRBJ2-3, is DVKVTQSSRYLVKRTGEKVFLECVQDMDHENMFWYRQDPGLGLRLIYFSYDVKMKEKGDIPEGYSVSREKKERFSLILESASTNQTSMYLCASSLSSGTSTDTQYFGPGTRLTVL.

This rearrangement joins TRBV7-6 to TRBJ2-7; D is possibly TRBD2 (6 bases). The length of the CDR3 is 14 residues. Trimming removed 0 bases from V and 6 bases from J, with 12 bases in between. Germline lookup yields CDR1 SGHVS and CDR2 FNYEAQ. CDR3 DNA sequence: TGTGCCAGCAGCTTAGCGCGAGGTAGCGGCGAGCAGTACTTC. This gives the protein CASSLARGSGEQYF. The entire variable domain, with the rest obtained from reference TRBV7-6 and TRBJ2-7, is as follows: GAGVSQSPRYKVTKRGQDVALRCDPISGHVSLYWYRQALGQGPEFLTYFNYEAQQDKSGLPNDRFSAERPEGSISTLTIQRTEQRDSAMYRCASSLARGSGEQYFGPGTRLTVT.

The chain links TRBV6-1 to TRBJ1-2, with D tentatively TRBD1 (5 bases). Deletions cut 2 bases from V and 4 bases from J, with 11 bases between. Per the germline V gene, CDR1 is MNHNS and CDR2 is SASEGT. The CDR3 runs 14 residues. This CDR3 reads CASSEWGQGYGYTF. The CDR3 nucleotides are TGTGCCAGCAGTGAATGGGGCCAGGGCTATGGCTACACCTTC.

Turning to this clonotype: At one end the junction does not follow the germline gene, possibly because of a read error. CDR3 sequence: CASRAGGTETFF. The CDR3 nucleotides read TGTGCCAGCAGGGCAGGGGGCACTGAAACTTTCTTT. The chain recombines TRBV6-1 with TRBJ1-1; 8 bases are shared with TRBD1. The CDR3 consists of 12 residues. CDR1 and CDR2 (germline): MNHNS, SASEGT.

The gene calls are TRBV20-1 and TRBJ2-7; tentative D call: TRBD2 (6 bases). Germline V gene data show CDR1 as DFQATT and CDR2 as SNEGSKA (reference sequence). Deletions cut 8 bases from V and 3 bases from J, with 8 bases between. This CDR3 is 10 amino acids long. CDR3 DNA: TGCAGTACGCGGGACTACGAGCAGTACTTC. This gives the protein CSTRDYEQYF.

The chain combines TRBV7-9 with TRBJ1-5, with D uncertain. Germline V gene data show CDR1 as SEHNR and CDR2 as FQNEAQ (reference sequence). The CDR3 is made up of 12 amino acids. V dropped 8 bases and J dropped 1 base, with 6 bases sitting between them. The CDR3 here is CASAGSNQPQHF. CDR3 DNA: TGTGCCAGCGCGGGGAGCAATCAGCCCCAGCATTTT.

V and J are TRBV6-5 and TRBJ2-3, with 13 bases identical to TRBD2. Trimming removed 5 bases from V and 5 bases from J; junction bases left unmatched: 7. This CDR3 comprises 16 residues. CDR1 is MNHEY and CDR2 is SVGAGI in the germline V gene. The CDR3 nucleotides are TGTGCCAGCAGTAGAGGACTAGCGGGAGTTGGAGATACGCAGTATTTT. This sequence encodes CASSRGLAGVGDTQYF.

This clonotype was recorded only once. The chain is built from TRBV20-1 and TRBJ2-7, with TRBD2 matching over 8 bases. Germline lookup yields CDR1 DFQATT and CDR2 SNEGSKA (reference sequence). This CDR3 has 14 residues. Trimming took 5 bases from V and 2 from J; bases not matched to a gene: 8. The DNA for the CDR3 is TGCAGTGCTTTCCGAGCGGGAGCGACCTACGAGCAGTACTTC. Translating it yields CSAFRAGATYEQYF.